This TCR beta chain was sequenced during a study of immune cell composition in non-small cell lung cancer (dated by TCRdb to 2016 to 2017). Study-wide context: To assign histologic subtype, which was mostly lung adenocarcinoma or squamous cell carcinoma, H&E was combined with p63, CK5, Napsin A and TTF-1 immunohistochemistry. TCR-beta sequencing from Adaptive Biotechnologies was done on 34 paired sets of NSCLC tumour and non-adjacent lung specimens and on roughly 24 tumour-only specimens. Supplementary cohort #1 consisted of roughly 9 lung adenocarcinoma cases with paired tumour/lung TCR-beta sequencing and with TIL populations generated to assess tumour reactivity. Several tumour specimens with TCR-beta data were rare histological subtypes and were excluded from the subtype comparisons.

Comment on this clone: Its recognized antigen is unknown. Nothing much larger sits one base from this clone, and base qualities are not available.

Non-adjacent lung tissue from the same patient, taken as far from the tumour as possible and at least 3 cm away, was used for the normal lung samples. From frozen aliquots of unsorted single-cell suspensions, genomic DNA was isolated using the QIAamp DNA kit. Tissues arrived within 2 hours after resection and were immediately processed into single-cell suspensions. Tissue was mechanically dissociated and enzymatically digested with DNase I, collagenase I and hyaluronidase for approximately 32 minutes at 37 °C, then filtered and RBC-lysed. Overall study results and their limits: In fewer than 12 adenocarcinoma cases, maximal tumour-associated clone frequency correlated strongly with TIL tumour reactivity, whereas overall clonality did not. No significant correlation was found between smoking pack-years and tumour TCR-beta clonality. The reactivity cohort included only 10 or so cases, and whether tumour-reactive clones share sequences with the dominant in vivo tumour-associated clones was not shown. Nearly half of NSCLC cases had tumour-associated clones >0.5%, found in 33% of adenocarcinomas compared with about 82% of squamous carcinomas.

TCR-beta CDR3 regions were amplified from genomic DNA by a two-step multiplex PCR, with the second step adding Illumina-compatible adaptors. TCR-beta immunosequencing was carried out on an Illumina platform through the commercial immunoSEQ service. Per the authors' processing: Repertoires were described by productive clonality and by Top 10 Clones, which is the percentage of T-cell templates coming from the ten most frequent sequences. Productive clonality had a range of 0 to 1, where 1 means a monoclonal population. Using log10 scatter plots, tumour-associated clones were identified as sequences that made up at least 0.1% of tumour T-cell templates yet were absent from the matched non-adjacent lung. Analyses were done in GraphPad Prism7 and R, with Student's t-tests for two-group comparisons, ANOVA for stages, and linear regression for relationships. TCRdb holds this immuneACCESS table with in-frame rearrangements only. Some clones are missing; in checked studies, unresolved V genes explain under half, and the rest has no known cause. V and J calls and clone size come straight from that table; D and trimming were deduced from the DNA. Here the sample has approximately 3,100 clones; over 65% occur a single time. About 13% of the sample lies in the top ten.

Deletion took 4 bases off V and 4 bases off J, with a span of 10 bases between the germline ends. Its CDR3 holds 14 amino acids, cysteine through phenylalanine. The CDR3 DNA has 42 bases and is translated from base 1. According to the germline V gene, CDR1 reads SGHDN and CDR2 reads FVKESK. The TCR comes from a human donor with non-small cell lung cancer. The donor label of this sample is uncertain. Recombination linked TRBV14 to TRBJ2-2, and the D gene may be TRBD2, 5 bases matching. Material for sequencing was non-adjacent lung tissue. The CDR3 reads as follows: CASSPRSGTGELFF. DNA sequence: TGTGCCAGCAGCCCCCGGAGCGGCACCGGGGAGCTGTTTTTT.